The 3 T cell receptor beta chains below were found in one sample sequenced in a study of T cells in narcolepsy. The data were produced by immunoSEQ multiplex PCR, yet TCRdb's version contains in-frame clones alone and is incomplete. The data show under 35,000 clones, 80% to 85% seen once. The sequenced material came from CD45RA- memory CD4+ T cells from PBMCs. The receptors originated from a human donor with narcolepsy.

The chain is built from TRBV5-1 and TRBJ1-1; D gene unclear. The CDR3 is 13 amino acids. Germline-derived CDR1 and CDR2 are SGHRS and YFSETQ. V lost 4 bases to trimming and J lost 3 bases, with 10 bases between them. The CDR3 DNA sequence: TGCGCCAGCAGCACGCCCCCCTACACTGAAGCTTTCTTT. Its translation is CASSTPPYTEAFF. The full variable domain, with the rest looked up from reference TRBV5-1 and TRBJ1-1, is KAGVTQTPRYLIKTRGQQVTLSCSPISGHRSVSWYQQTPGQGLQFLFEYFSETQRNKGNFPGRFSGRQFSNSRSEMNVSTLELGDSALYLCASSTPPYTEAFFGQGTRLTVV.

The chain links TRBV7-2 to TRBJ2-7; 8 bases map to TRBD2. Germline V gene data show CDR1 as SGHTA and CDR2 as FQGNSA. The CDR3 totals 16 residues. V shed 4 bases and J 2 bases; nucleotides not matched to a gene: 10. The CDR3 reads CASSSSGGVTTYEQYF. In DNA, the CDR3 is TGTGCCAGCAGCTCGTCGGGGGGGGTTACCACCTACGAGCAGTACTTC.

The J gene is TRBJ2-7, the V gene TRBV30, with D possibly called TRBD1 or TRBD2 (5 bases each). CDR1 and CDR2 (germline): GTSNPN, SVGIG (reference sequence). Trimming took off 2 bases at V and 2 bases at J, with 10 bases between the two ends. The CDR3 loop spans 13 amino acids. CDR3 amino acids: CAWSRGDAYEQYF. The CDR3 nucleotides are TGTGCCTGGAGTCGGGGCGACGCCTACGAGCAGTACTTC.